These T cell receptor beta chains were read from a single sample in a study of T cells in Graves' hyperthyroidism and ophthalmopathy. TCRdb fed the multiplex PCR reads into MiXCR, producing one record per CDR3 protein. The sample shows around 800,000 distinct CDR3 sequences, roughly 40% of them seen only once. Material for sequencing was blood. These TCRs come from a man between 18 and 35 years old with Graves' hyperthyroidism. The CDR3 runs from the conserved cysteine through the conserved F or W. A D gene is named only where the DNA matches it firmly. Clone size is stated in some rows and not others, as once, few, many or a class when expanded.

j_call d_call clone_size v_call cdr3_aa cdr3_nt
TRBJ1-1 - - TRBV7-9 CASSARDILNTEAFF TGTGCCAGCAGCGCTAGGGACATTTTGAACACTGAAGCTTTCTTT
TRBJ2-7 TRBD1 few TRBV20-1 CSATRQGKEYEQYF TGCAGTGCCACTAGACAGGGGAAGGAGTACGAGCAGTACTTC
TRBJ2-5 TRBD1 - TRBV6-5 CASSKTGVVGETQYF TGTGCCAGCAGCAAGACAGGGGTGGTAGGAGAGACCCAGTACTTC
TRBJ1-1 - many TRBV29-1 CSVAGNLNTEAFF TGCAGCGTCGCGGGGAATTTGAACACTGAAGCTTTCTTT
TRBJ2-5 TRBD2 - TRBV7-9 CASSLSGLAKKETQYF TGTGCCAGCAGCCTCTCAGGACTAGCTAAGAAAGAGACCCAGTACTTC
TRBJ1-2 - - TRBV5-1 CASSLGAAQNYGYTF TGCGCCAGCAGCTTGGGGGCAGCTCAGAACTATGGCTACACCTTC
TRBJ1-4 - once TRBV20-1 CSALAGGRDTGDEKLFF TGCAGTGCTCTCGCGGGGGGGAGGGACACCGGGGATGAAAAACTGTTTTTT
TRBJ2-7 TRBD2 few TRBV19 CASSTRLAEVTNEQYF TGTGCCAGTAGTACCCGACTAGCGGAAGTAACCAACGAGCAGTACTTC
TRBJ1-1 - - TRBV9 CASSSGVSTEAFF TGTGCCAGCAGCTCCGGGGTCAGCACTGAAGCTTTCTTT
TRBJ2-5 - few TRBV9 CASSGRQSQETQYF TGTGCCAGCAGCGGAAGGCAGTCTCAAGAGACCCAGTACTTC
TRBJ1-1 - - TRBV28 CASSSRAAFF TGTGCCAGCAGTTCGAGGGCAGCTTTCTTT
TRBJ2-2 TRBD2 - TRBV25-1 CASSAQPGGRVTGELFF TGTGCCAGCAGTGCCCAACCTGGCGGGAGGGTCACCGGGGAGCTGTTTTTT
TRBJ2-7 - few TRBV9 CASSAGTWSSYEQYF TGTGCCAGCAGCGCCGGGACTTGGAGCTCCTACGAGCAGTACTTC
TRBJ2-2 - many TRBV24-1 CATSDPTGSNTGELFF TGTGCCACCAGTGACCCAACAGGGTCGAACACCGGGGAGCTGTTTTTT
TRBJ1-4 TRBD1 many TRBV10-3 CAIGTETNEKLFF TGTGCCATCGGGACAGAAACTAATGAAAAACTGTTTTTT
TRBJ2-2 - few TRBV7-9 CASSLGYATGELFF TGTGCCAGCAGCTTAGGATACGCTACCGGGGAGCTGTTTTTT
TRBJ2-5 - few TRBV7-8 CASSLEGDAKTQYF TGTGCCAGCAGCTTAGAGGGGGATGCAAAGACCCAGTACTTC
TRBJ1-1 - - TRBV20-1 CSARVAANTEAFF TGCAGTGCTAGAGTGGCGGCGAACACTGAAGCTTTCTTT